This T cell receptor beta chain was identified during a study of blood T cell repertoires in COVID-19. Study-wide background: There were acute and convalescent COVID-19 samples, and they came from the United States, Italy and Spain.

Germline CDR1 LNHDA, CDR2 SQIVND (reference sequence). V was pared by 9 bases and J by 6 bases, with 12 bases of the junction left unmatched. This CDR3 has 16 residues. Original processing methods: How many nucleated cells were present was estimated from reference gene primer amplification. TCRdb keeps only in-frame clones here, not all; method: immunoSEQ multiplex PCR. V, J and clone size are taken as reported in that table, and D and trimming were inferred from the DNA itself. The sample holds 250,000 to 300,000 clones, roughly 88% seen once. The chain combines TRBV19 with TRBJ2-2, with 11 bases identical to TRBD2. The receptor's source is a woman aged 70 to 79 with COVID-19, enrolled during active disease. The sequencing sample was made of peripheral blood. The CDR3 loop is CASAPGLAAHSGELFF. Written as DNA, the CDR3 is TGTGCCAGCGCACCGGGACTAGCGGCCCACTCCGGGGAGCTGTTTTTT. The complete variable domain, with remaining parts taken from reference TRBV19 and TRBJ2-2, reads DGGITQSPKYLFRKEGQNVTLSCEQNLNHDAMYWYRQDPGQGLRLIYYSQIVNDFQKGDIAEGYSVSREKKESFPLTVTSAQKNPTAFYLCASAPGLAAHSGELFFGEGSRLTVL.